This T cell receptor (beta chain) came from a study of regulatory T cells in long-lasting Graves disease. Investigators prepared the TCR beta libraries by applying iRepertoire HTBI primers and Arm-PCR of CDR3 regions. TCRdb recomputed calls from the multiplex PCR reads with MiXCR, one row per CDR3 protein. The sample consists of 410,000 or so distinct CDR3 sequences, 14% to 15% of them appearing once. Specified time point: newly diagnosed GD, antithyroid drugs for less than 3 months. Following extraction of RNA from PBMCs, that RNA was used to make the TCR library. This clonotype has at least ten counts. The CDR3 runs 16 residues. The ends were cut back, 3 bases at V and 0 bases at J, with 12 bases in the middle. Germline V gene data show CDR1 as LGHDT and CDR2 as YNNKEL (reference sequence). The same sample was also studied in work on T cells in Graves' hyperthyroidism and ophthalmopathy. Per that paper: A first-round RT-PCR of the TCR CDR3 used the HTBI primer set.

Sequencing was performed on peripheral blood mononuclear cells (PBMCs), taken at new diagnosis, from a patient treated with antithyroid drugs. The sequence derives from a woman aged 30 to 39 with Graves disease. The chain employs TRBV3-1 and TRBJ2-1, with D unresolved. This chain's CDR3 is CASSQGGPYSYNEQFF. The CDR3 DNA sequence: TGTGCCAGCAGCCAGGGTGGACCATACTCCTACAATGAGCAGTTCTTC.